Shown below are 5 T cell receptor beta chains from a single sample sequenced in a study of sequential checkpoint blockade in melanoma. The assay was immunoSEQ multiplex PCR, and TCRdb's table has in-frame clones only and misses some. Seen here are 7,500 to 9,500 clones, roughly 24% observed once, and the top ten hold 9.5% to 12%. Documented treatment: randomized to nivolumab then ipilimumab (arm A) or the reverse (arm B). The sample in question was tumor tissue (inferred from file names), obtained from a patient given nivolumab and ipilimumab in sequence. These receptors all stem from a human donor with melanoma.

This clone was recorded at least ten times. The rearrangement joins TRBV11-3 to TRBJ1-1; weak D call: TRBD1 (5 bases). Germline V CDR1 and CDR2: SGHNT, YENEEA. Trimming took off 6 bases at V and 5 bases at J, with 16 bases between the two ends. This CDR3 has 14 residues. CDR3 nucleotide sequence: TGTGCCAGCAGACCTGGGGACTCACAGACTGAAGCTTTCTTT. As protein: CASRPGDSQTEAFF.

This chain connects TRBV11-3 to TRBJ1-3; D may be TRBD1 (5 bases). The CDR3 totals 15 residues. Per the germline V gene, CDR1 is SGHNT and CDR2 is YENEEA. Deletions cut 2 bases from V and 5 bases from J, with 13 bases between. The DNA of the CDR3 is TGTGCCAGCAGCTTAACCCGGACGGGACGAAACACCATATATTTT. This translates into CASSLTRTGRNTIYF. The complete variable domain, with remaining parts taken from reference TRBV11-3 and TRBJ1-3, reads EAGVVQSPRYKIIEKKQPVAFWCNPISGHNTLYWYLQNLGQGPELLIRYENEEAVDDSQLPKDRFSAERLKGVDSTLKIQPAELGDSAVYLCASSLTRTGRNTIYFGEGSWLTVV.

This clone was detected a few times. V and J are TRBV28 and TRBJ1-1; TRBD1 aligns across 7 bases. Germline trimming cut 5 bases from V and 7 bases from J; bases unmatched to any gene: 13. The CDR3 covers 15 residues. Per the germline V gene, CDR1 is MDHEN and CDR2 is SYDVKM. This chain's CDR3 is CASSVPTGPSGEAFF. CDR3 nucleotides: TGTGCCAGCAGTGTACCGACAGGGCCGTCCGGTGAAGCTTTCTTT.

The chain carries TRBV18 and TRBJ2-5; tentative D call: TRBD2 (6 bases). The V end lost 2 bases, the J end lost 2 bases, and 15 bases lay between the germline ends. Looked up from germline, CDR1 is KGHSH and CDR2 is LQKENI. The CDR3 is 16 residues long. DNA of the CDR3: TGTGCCAGCTCACCATATAGGCGGGGTCCACAAGAGACCCAGTACTTC. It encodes CASSPYRRGPQETQYF.

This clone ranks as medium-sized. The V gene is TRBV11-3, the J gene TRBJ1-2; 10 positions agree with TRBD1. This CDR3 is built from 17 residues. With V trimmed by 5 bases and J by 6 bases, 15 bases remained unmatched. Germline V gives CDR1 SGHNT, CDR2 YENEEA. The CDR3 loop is CASSPVGGGQGTDGYTF. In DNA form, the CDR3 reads TGTGCCAGCAGCCCGGTTGGGGGGGGACAGGGGACGGATGGCTACACCTTC.